These T cell receptor beta chains were read from a single sample in a study of CD8+ T cells in alopecia areata. Measured with immunoSEQ multiplex PCR; TCRdb has only the in-frame clones, and not every one. The table lists some 100,000 clones, about 61% of them singletons. This sample comprised CD8+ T cells sorted from blood, obtained at week 4, from a patient treated with tofacitinib. The receptors were gathered from a human donor with alopecia areata. Both conserved end residues are trimmed from each CDR3. The order of the fields is clone size, V gene, CDR3 protein. Clone sizes are given selectively: once, few, many, or a class where the clone is expanded.

>NA|TRBV25-1
ASSGTGGLADTQY
>NA|TRBV27
ASSLNSLYGYT
>NA|TRBV30
AWSWTGTEAF
>NA|TRBV4-1
ASSQDRTGSYEQY
>NA|TRBV7-2
ASSLGSGLAYEQY
>NA|TRBV30
AWSGAASYEQY
>NA|TRBV29-1
SVEDYTGGNEQF
>NA|TRBV7-3
ATRVQTDYGYT
>NA|TRBV27
ASRPGIRETQY
>NA|TRBV7-9
ASSRPGQQETQY
>NA|TRBV18
ATQGSGELF
>few|TRBV23-1
ASIAPVMDQRVYNEQF
>NA|TRBV29-1
SVGGLDNEQF
>NA|TRBV23-1
ASSKARQFQETQY
>NA|TRBV7-9
ASSRPGHGRGELF
>NA|TRBV10-3
ATGREGSSYEQY
>NA|TRBV7-8
ASSLWVPQETQY
>few|TRBV9
ASSGGLEETQY
>once|TRBV6-5
ASTDSIGGETQY
>NA|TRBV4-3
ASSQEGDRGLTGELF
>NA|TRBV6-5
ASSRTGGVETQY
>NA|TRBV30
AWSVASGETQY
>NA|TRBV30
AWMGAKETQY
>NA|TRBV29-1
SFSGQGGYEQY
>NA|TRBV5-4
ASSSSPGDTEAF
>NA|TRBV27
ASSLSMAPGYGYT
>NA|TRBV29-1
SVEDSDRGYEQY
>NA|TRBV5-6
ASSPAGSDNEQF
>few|TRBV23-1
ASSSRSGTHYGYT
>NA|TRBV29-1
SVKTGSNSPLH
>NA|TRBV11-2
ASSWALDFYGYT
>few|TRBV10-3
AIEGGSGANVLT
>NA|TRBV7-8
ASSEATAPNQPQH
>few|TRBV28
ASSFSAGGTQY
>NA|TRBV9
ASSGGQGWT
>once|TRBV27
ASIGWDEQF
>NA|TRBV6-4
ASSESLAGGNEQF
>NA|TRBV29-1
SVEDLVGTGGSRGYGYT
>NA|TRBV4-3
ASSQDYLEGEQY
>few|TRBV29-1
SFKALGSYEQY
>few|TRBV5-6
ASSAEEGGDEQY
>NA|TRBV5-4
ASRTKETQY
>NA|TRBV30
AWSIGGDTEAF
>NA|TRBV29-1
SVEDQTTVTDTQY
>once|TRBV30
AWSVPRDAYEQY
>NA|TRBV29-1
SVEETGGATYEQY
>NA|TRBV5-1
ASSSSTYNEQF
>NA|TRBV27
ASKAGTYQETQY
>NA|TRBV29-1
SVEGWGTNEQY
>NA|TRBV29-1
SVEKGGQETQY
>NA|TRBV30
AWSTGGGYGYT
>NA|TRBV11-3
ASSSRDGTDTQY
>once|TRBV11-2
ASSPPAGELF
>NA|TRBV29-1
SVTPYGGSREQY
>NA|TRBV9
ASTPEGEETQY
>few|TRBV9
ASSVEGTPLVQY
>NA|TRBV27
ASSSNLGTSGTYEQY